The T cell receptor beta chain described here comes from a study of shared clonotypes between healthy human individuals (dated by TCRdb to the early 2020s). For the wider study: A couple of women and three men aged 18 to 49 years were included in the cohort. Each donor's leukapheresis produced roughly between about 0.8 and 10 billion PBMCs. Per donor, three plates each were used for CD4 naive and CD4 memory, two for CD8 naive, and one for CD8 memory. Libraries were prepared and TCR repertoires were sequenced by different laboratories using diverse techniques, in order to increase sequencing depth and limit assay-specific biases. The study deeply sequenced blood TCR repertoires of several healthy adults to estimate repertoire size and the extent of clonotype sharing between individuals.

Using the deep immunoSEQ assay, multiplex PCR amplified TCR CDR3 regions from genomic DNA. Extracted genomic DNA from each cell subset was distributed evenly across all wells of several immunoSEQ 96-well plates, and each plate was treated as a replicate. For sorted subsets, roughly 190 ng of genomic DNA, equivalent to 25,000 to 35,000 T cell genomes, went into each replicate PCR. The purified libraries were quantified using a Qubit 3.0 fluorometer, sized with a Bioanalyzer 2100, and then quantified again using the KAPA Library Quantification kit. Every immunoSEQ 96-well plate was sequenced on a separate single-read 150-cycle Illumina NextSeq 550 flow cell. From the authors' description of their analysis: Because the immunoSEQ output held only junctional sequences and lacked quality scores, the filtering could not match the filtering applied to full-length reads. Sequences were annotated with PyIR, a Python wrapper for IgBLAST v1.9, using IMGT germline references to assign V/J genes and CDR3. Any read was removed if the V/J assignment was weak (E-value above 1e-6), the CDR3 was missing, or the read contained stop codons, out-of-frame junctions, or ambiguous translated residues. A V3J clonotype was defined by an identical inferred V gene, J gene, and CDR3 amino acid sequence. The percentage overlap between two repertoires was calculated by dividing the number of shared unique clonotypes by the size of the smaller repertoire. Repertoire richness was assessed with RTK rarefaction, the Chao1 estimator, and Recon v2.1 estimates of unobserved clonotypes. Generation probabilities for all TCRbeta clonotypes obtained by the gDNA method from several donors were computed using OLGA. The immuneACCESS repertoire file appears here via TCRdb, limited to in-frame rearrangements. These files lack a portion of the clones; in checked studies, under half of the deficit traces to unresolved V genes, and the cause of the others is not known. Clonal size and the V and J genes are those of that table, whereas D and trimming came from the DNA. For this sample there are 2 million to 2.5 million clones; roughly 90% appear just once. The ten largest clones add up to 0.37% of the sample.

Healthy HIV-negative adults with no recently reported acute infections or vaccinations were included as donors. Every donor was a Caucasian adult living in Nashville, Tennessee, USA. CD4+ T cells were enriched through magnetic negative selection, after which naive cells were positively selected on CD45RA and the remaining negative fraction served as the memory subset. Blood was obtained by leukapheresis, after which PBMCs were separated by Ficoll-Histopaque density gradient centrifugation and cryopreserved in liquid nitrogen vapor phase. Analytical flow cytometry was used to check the purity and quantity of each magnetically sorted T cell population. From each sorted fraction, genomic DNA was isolated and quantified by UV absorbance on a Nanodrop 2000c. In the case of this clone: Its cognate antigen has yet to be identified. Within one base of it there is no much larger clone, and no base qualities were kept.

General findings and caveats noted by the study authors: Based on pairwise subsampling, the degree of clonotype sharing among donors was expected to be affected by sequencing depth. The genetic and exposure-history diversity represented was limited by the small number of donors. Incomplete sequencing was indicated by rarefaction of sorted-subset datasets, despite the large sequencing depth. Compared with non-shared clonotypes, the clonotypes found in all four sorted-subset donors had higher generation probabilities. About 5% of naive CD4, around 3.5% of naive CD8, about 2.4% of memory CD4, and 0.4% of memory CD8 clonotypes were shared across several donors. Naive subsets generally had larger estimated clonotype richness than memory subsets did. Only blood was sampled, and tissue TCR repertoires likely differ from those in blood.

The specimen sequenced was naive CD4+ T cells from PBMCs. The cell subset or site label for this specimen denotes: CD45RA+ positively selected. The sequence was collected from a man between 18 and 29 years old in good health. Some clones in this sample may be carry-over from other donors' samples.

DNA sequence: TGTGCCAGCAGCCCGGGACCCGGCGAAGCCAAAAACATTCAGTACTTC. It encodes CASSPGPGEAKNIQYF. The rearranged chain carries TRBV11-3 and TRBJ2-4; the D assignment is uncertain and may be TRBD1 or TRBD2, with 5 bases supporting each. Taken from cysteine to phenylalanine, the CDR3 has 16 residues. The read is trimmed to its CDR3 DNA, 48 bases read in frame from base 1. Trimming removed 5 bases from V and 0 bases from J, leaving 14 bases between the germline ends. The germline V gene gives CDR1 as SGHNT and CDR2 as YENEEA. Where the CDR3 stops, the reference TRBV11-3 and TRBJ2-4 genes take over; the full variable domain is EAGVVQSPRYKIIEKKQPVAFWCNPISGHNTLYWYLQNLGQGPELLIRYENEEAVDDSQLPKDRFSAERLKGVDSTLKIQPAELGDSAVYLCASSPGPGEAKNIQYFGAGTRLSVL.